This is a list of T cell receptor beta chains from one sample in a study of blood T cell repertoires in COVID-19. Some clones are missing from TCRdb's copy, which holds only in-frame ones; the method was immunoSEQ multiplex PCR. The data hold some 320,000 clones, with 85% observed a single time. Sequenced input: PBMCs or T cells enriched from blood (not recorded which). The receptors here all came from a woman aged 25 to 45 who had been exposed to COVID-19. Both conserved end residues are part of each CDR3. The D gene is left open where the match is weak. Some rows have no size entry. The others give once, few or many, or a class for an expanded clone.

d_gene,v_gene,j_gene,abundance,CDR3nt,CDR3aa
TRBD1,TRBV5-4,TRBJ1-1,NA,TGTGCCAGCAGCCGGGACAGGGAATTTACTGAAGCTTTCTTT,CASSRDREFTEAFF
TRBD1,TRBV5-1,TRBJ1-1,NA,TGCGCCAGCAGCTTGGGTTCGACAGGGCGAGATACTGAAGCTTTCTTT,CASSLGSTGRDTEAFF
TRBD1,TRBV2,TRBJ1-2,few,TGTGCCAGCAGGCCCGGGACAGGGGTGAACTATGGCTACACCTTC,CASRPGTGVNYGYTF
TRBD2,TRBV28,TRBJ2-1,NA,TGTGCCAGCCCCCCGGGACCCCGACCGGGACTAGGCCCATATGAGCAGTTCTTC,CASPPGPRPGLGPYEQFF
NA,TRBV6-6,TRBJ2-5,NA,TGTGCCAGCAGTTCCTCAAGGGGTGAGACCCAGTACTTC,CASSSSRGETQYF
TRBD2,TRBV2,TRBJ2-1,NA,TGTGCCACCGCCGGGACTACAGGATACAATGAGCAGTTCTTC,CATAGTTGYNEQFF
TRBD1,TRBV5-1,TRBJ1-1,few,TGCGCCAGCAGCGTGCTCGAGTTTCCAGGGGGCCGGGCTTTCTTT,CASSVLEFPGGRAFF
TRBD2,TRBV29-1,TRBJ2-3,NA,TGCAGCGTTGAAGACGGGACTAGCGGGTACACAGATACGCAGTATTTT,CSVEDGTSGYTDTQYF
NA,TRBV2,TRBJ1-1,NA,TGTGCCAGCAGTGTAACAGCTCCTGAAGCTTTCTTT,CASSVTAPEAFF
NA,TRBV24-1,TRBJ2-3,once,TGTGCCACCAGTGATTATCAGGGGATAGATACGCAGTATTTT,CATSDYQGIDTQYF
TRBD1,TRBV10-2,TRBJ1-1,NA,TGCGCCAGCAGGGGACAGGGGGCAGTCACTGAAGCTTTCTTT,CASRGQGAVTEAFF
TRBD1,TRBV19,TRBJ1-6,NA,TGTGCCACACAGGGGGCCTACAATTCACCCCTCCACTTT,CATQGAYNSPLHF
TRBD1,TRBV7-9,TRBJ1-5,NA,TGTGCCAGCAGCTTAGCTCCAGGGGGCAGGACAAACAATCAGCCCCAGCATTTT,CASSLAPGGRTNNQPQHF
TRBD1,TRBV28,TRBJ1-2,NA,TGTGCCAGTAGACAGGGAAGGGAGGATGGCTACACCTTC,CASRQGREDGYTF
NA,TRBV11-2,TRBJ2-5,NA,TGTGCCAGCAGCCCCGCCACCAGGGAGACCCAGTACTTC,CASSPATRETQYF
NA,TRBV2,TRBJ1-4,NA,TGTGCCAGCAGCGATCAGGCATACACGACAACTAATGAAAAACTGTTTTTT,CASSDQAYTTTNEKLFF
NA,TRBV27,TRBJ1-6,few,TGTGCCAGCAGTTTTATTAATTCACCCCTCCACTTT,CASSFINSPLHF
NA,TRBV5-1,TRBJ2-1,NA,TGCGCCAGCAGACCAAATTCTAGGGCGGCAGGGGGGAATGAGCAGTTCTTC,CASRPNSRAAGGNEQFF
TRBD1,TRBV27,TRBJ1-3,NA,TGTGCCAGCAGTAGGACAGGGATCCTTAGATCTGGAAACACCATATATTTT,CASSRTGILRSGNTIYF
TRBD1,TRBV19,TRBJ1-2,NA,TGTGCCAGTAGTATAACGGGACAGAACTATGGCTACACCTTC,CASSITGQNYGYTF
TRBD1,TRBV6-2/TRBV6-3,TRBJ1-1,NA,TGTGCCAGCAGTCAATTGTTCTCAGGGGGGAACACTGAAGCTTTCTTT,CASSQLFSGGNTEAFF
NA,TRBV19,TRBJ2-3,NA,TGTGCCAGTAGTACGACTGATGGTGTGGGCACAGATACGCAGTATTTT,CASSTTDGVGTDTQYF
TRBD2,TRBV19,TRBJ2-3,once,TGTGCCAGTAGTATGCGGGGGGCGGGAGATACGCAGTATTTT,CASSMRGAGDTQYF
NA,TRBV30,TRBJ1-5,NA,TGTGCCTGGAGTGTCCAGGGGCATCAGCCCCAGCATTTT,CAWSVQGHQPQHF
NA,TRBV9,TRBJ2-1,few,TGTGCCAGCAGCGTAGGACTAGGTTTTAAGAATGAGCAGTTCTTC,CASSVGLGFKNEQFF
NA,TRBV27,TRBJ2-3,NA,TGTGCCAGCAGTTTAGTGGCGGGTCCAGATACGCAGTATTTT,CASSLVAGPDTQYF